Below, 32 T cell receptor beta chains from the same sample are listed, as sequenced in a study of T-cell memory formation after mild COVID-19. Each CDR3 protein gets one entry after TCRdb re-called the 5' RACE reads with MiXCR. The repertoire holds over 70,000 distinct CDR3 sequences, with about 15% as singletons. The sequenced sample was PBMCs or a T cell subset sorted from them (not recorded which). The receptor set was obtained from a man younger than 35 who had mild COVID-19 (a few samples of this study predate the infection). Cell type and time point are not known.

J is TRBJ2-2 and V is TRBV7-6; TRBD2 matches 11 bases. The CDR3 sequence is 19 residues long. The germline V gene encodes CDR1 SGHVS and CDR2 FNYEAQ. The trim removed 4 bases at V and 5 bases at J, leaving 15 bases unmatched. This chain's CDR3 is CASSSGLAALTFETGELFF. Here the CDR3 DNA reads TGTGCCAGCAGCTCGGGACTAGCGGCATTGACGTTTGAAACCGGGGAGCTGTTTTTT.

This clonotype has at least ten counts. The rearrangement uses TRBV3-1 and TRBJ2-5; 14 positions match TRBD2. Germline trimming cut 0 bases from V and 3 bases from J; bases unmatched to any gene: 6. This CDR3 comprises 18 residues. Germline CDR1 LGHDT, CDR2 YNNKEL (reference sequence). CDR3 sequence (DNA): TGTGCCAGCAGCCAAGATCGGACTAGCGGGGGGATAGAAGAGACCCAGTACTTC. It translates to CASSQDRTSGGIEETQYF.

The V gene is TRBV6-5, the J gene TRBJ2-7; 7 bases are a match to TRBD1. Germline V lookup: CDR1 MNHEY, CDR2 SVGAGI. The CDR3 sequence is 14 residues long. V lost 4 bases to trimming and J lost 4 bases; unmatched junction nucleotides: 7. The CDR3 DNA sequence: TGTGCCAGCAGTTCAACCGGGACAGCTTACGAGCAGTACTTC. This translates into CASSSTGTAYEQYF.

This clonotype has a handful of counts. The gene calls are TRBV27 and TRBJ1-2, with D possibly matching TRBD1 (5 bases). From germline, CDR1 is MNHEY and CDR2 SMNVEV (reference sequence). Trimming left V 5 bases short and J 8 bases short, with 12 bases between. This CDR3 spans 12 amino acids. This CDR3 is CASSPGTVGYTF. In DNA, the CDR3 is TGTGCCAGCAGTCCAGGGACCGTGGGCTACACCTTC.

The chain joins TRBV5-4 to TRBJ2-7, with D possibly matching TRBD1 (6 bases). This CDR3 has 15 amino acids. V dropped 0 bases and J dropped 4 bases, with 14 bases sitting between them. Germline V gene data show CDR1 as SGHNT and CDR2 as YYREEE (reference sequence). This CDR3 reads CASSLAARGDYEQYF. The CDR3 region has the DNA TGTGCCAGCAGCTTGGCCGCCAGGGGCGATTACGAGCAGTACTTC.

This clonotype was detected only a few times. CDR3 region: CASTWTGSYNEQFF. CDR3 nucleotides: TGTGCCAGCACCTGGACAGGGAGTTACAATGAGCAGTTCTTC. The rearrangement links TRBV6-6 to TRBJ2-1; 8 bases agree with TRBD1. V gave up 7 bases and J gave up 4 bases; unmatched junction bases: 6. This CDR3 has 14 residues. CDR1 is MNHNY and CDR2 is SVGAGI in the germline V gene (reference sequence).

In its sample, this clonotype was seen a few times. CDR3 nucleotide sequence: TGTGCCGGCGCTAGCGGGGGGAGGGATACGCAGTATTTT. This codes for CAGASGGRDTQYF. This chain links TRBV7-2 with TRBJ2-3, with 11 bases aligning to TRBD2. Trimming took 11 bases from V and 6 from J; bases not matched to a gene: 7. Germline V lookup: CDR1 SGHTA, CDR2 FQGNSA. The CDR3 sequence is 13 residues long.

This clonotype was seen at least ten times. V gene TRBV11-2 combines with J gene TRBJ2-5; D unresolved. CDR1 SGHAT and CDR2 FQNNGV come from the germline V gene. Trimming took 5 bases from V and 4 from J, leaving 2 bases between them. This CDR3 contains 10 residues. The CDR3 DNA sequence: TGTGCCAGCAGCCGAGAGACCCAGTACTTC. This translates into CASSRETQYF.

This clonotype was counted only a few times. The chain recombines TRBV11-2 with TRBJ2-3; D is unresolved. In germline, CDR1 is SGHAT, CDR2 FQNNGV. CDR3 length: 17 amino acids. V was cut by 2 bases and J by 0 bases, with 15 bases left in between. CDR3 coding DNA: TGTGCCAGCAGCTTATACGTCGCGGAGAGAAGCACAGATACGCAGTATTTT. Amino acids: CASSLYVAERSTDTQYF.

In its sample, this clonotype was seen a few times. The chain is built from TRBV4-3 and TRBJ1-2; 9 positions match TRBD1. The CDR3 is 18 residues long. Germline V gene data show CDR1 as LGHNA and CDR2 as YSLEER. The junction had 13 bases not matched to a gene; V was cut back by 0 bases and J by 5 bases. CDR3 residues: CASSQDAFPYDRGYGYTF. The CDR3 nucleotides are TGCGCCAGCAGCCAAGATGCGTTCCCTTACGACAGGGGGTATGGCTACACCTTC.

V is TRBV20-1 and J is TRBJ1-6; TRBD1 aligns across 7 bases. Germline CDR1 and CDR2: DFQATT and SNEGSKA (reference sequence). J was trimmed by 0 bases and V by 5 bases; bases with no gene match: 4. The CDR3 is 15 residues long. The CDR3 protein is CSAARDSSYNSPLHF. DNA for the CDR3: TGCAGTGCTGCACGGGACAGCTCCTATAATTCACCCCTCCACTTT.

This clonotype was picked up a small number of times. V and J are TRBV6-2 or TRBV6-3 and TRBJ1-5; a weak D match, TRBD1 (5 bases). CDR1 is MNHEY and CDR2 is SVGEGT in the germline V gene. There are 18 residues in the CDR3. The V gene lost 3 bases and the J gene lost 6 bases, with 24 bases spanning the gap. The CDR3: CASSYVLGQGGSAQPQHF. As DNA, the CDR3 is TGTGCCAGCAGTTATGTCCTCGGGCAGGGAGGTTCGGCTCAGCCCCAGCATTTT.

This sequence joins TRBV7-9 and TRBJ2-7; maybe TRBD2 (5 bases). This CDR3 contains 14 residues. Germline assignment: CDR1 SEHNR and CDR2 FQNEAQ (reference sequence). Trimming left V 5 bases short and J 0 bases short, with 11 bases between. The CDR3 sequence is CASSPTTSSYEQYF. CDR3 DNA: TGTGCCAGCAGCCCGACTACCAGCTCCTACGAGCAGTACTTC.

The CDR3 DNA reads TGTGCCAGCAGCCCTCCTCAGGGGTGGAACACCGGGGAGCTGTTTTTT. Its protein product is CASSPPQGWNTGELFF. The chain is built from TRBV7-8 and TRBJ2-2; TRBD1 might be the D (6 bases). The CDR3 covers 16 residues. V was pared by 5 bases and J by 1 base, with 14 bases between. Germline CDR1 is SGHVS and CDR2 is FQNEAQ.

This chain connects TRBV24-1 to TRBJ2-3, with 7 positions matching TRBD1. V lost 4 bases to trimming and J lost 0 bases; unmatched junction nucleotides: 3. The CDR3 extends over 15 amino acids. Germline V gene lookup returns CDR1 KGHDR and CDR2 SFDVKD. CDR3 nucleotides: TGTGCCACCAGTGACCCGGGACAGAGCACAGATACGCAGTATTTT. Translating gives CATSDPGQSTDTQYF.

This clonotype has a handful of counts. J is TRBJ2-5 and V is TRBV11-2; 7 bases match TRBD1. V shed 6 bases, J shed 1 base, and the junction held 5 bases outside the gene matches. Per the germline V gene, CDR1 is SGHAT and CDR2 is FQNNGV. This CDR3 comprises 14 residues. The CDR3 DNA sequence: TGTGCCAGCAGACCTGCAGGGGGCCAAGAGACCCAGTACTTC. It codes for CASRPAGGQETQYF.

The V and J genes are TRBV7-9 and TRBJ2-7; TRBD1 might be the D (6 bases). Germline V gene sequence: CDR1 SEHNR, CDR2 FQNEAQ (reference sequence). This CDR3 has 14 residues. V was cut by 4 bases and J by 3 bases, with 13 bases left in between. In DNA form, the CDR3 reads TGTGCCAGCAGCTCTACCCAGACAGGCTACGAGCAGTACGTC. Amino acid sequence: CASSSTQTGYEQYV.

This clonotype was counted ten times or more. The V call is TRBV12-3 or TRBV12-4, the J call TRBJ2-4; the D is unclear. Trimming removed 6 bases at V and 8 bases at J, with 14 bases between. There are 13 residues in the CDR3. In DNA, the CDR3 is TGTGCCAGCAGCCTTGGATCGGTTGACATTCAGTACTTC. Protein: CASSLGSVDIQYF.

V usage is TRBV6-6 and J usage is TRBJ2-3, with 11 bases that match TRBD2. The trim removed 5 bases at V and 4 bases at J, leaving 5 bases unmatched. The germline V gene encodes CDR1 MNHNY and CDR2 SVGAGI (reference sequence). CDR3 length equals 15 residues. Here the CDR3 reads CASSALAGAPDTQYF. DNA for the CDR3: TGTGCCAGCAGTGCACTAGCGGGGGCCCCAGATACGCAGTATTTT.

CDR3 amino acids: CASSYELAGFSYNEQFF. The CDR3 DNA reads as TGTGCCAGCAGTTACGAGTTAGCGGGTTTCTCCTACAATGAGCAGTTCTTC. The chain recombines TRBV6-8 with TRBJ2-1, with 7 bases that match TRBD2. CDR3 size: 17 residues. V shed 2 bases and J 0 bases; nucleotides not matched to a gene: 7. Germline lookup yields CDR1 MNHGY and CDR2 SAAAGT.

This clonotype was picked up a small number of times. The chain is built from TRBV28 and TRBJ2-1; possibly TRBD1 or TRBD2 for D (5 bases each). Between the trimmed V and J ends, which lost 3 bases and 8 bases, there was a span of 20 bases. Germline V CDR1 and CDR2: MDHEN, SYDVKM. This CDR3 comprises 16 residues. CDR3: CASSLASVRGVYEQFF. The CDR3 bases are TGTGCCAGCAGTTTGGCCTCCGTCCGAGGGGTCTATGAGCAGTTCTTC.

This clonotype has a count of ten or more. J is TRBJ2-3 and V is TRBV9, with D maybe TRBD2 (6 bases). Germline V CDR1 and CDR2: SGDLS, YYNGEE. The CDR3 runs to 15 residues. Trimming pared 0 bases from V and 4 bases from J, leaving 12 bases between. CDR3 residues: CASSVGASESDTQYF. CDR3 nucleotide sequence: TGTGCCAGCAGCGTAGGGGCTAGCGAGTCAGATACGCAGTATTTT.

This rearrangement joins TRBV29-1 to TRBJ2-1; the match to TRBD1 covers 7 bases. V lost 4 bases to trimming and J lost 2 bases; unmatched junction nucleotides: 2. CDR3 length: 13 residues. The germline V gene encodes CDR1 SQVTM and CDR2 ANQGSEA. The CDR3 DNA reads as TGCAGCGTTGGACAGGGCCCCTACAATGAGCAGTTCTTC. Protein sequence: CSVGQGPYNEQFF.

V usage is TRBV12-3 or TRBV12-4 and J usage is TRBJ2-3; D possibly corresponds to TRBD1 (5 bases). The germline V and J ends were trimmed by 6 bases and 2 bases, with 15 bases remaining between them. The CDR3 extends over 15 amino acids. In DNA, the CDR3 is TGTGCCAGCAGGGGCAGGGCGTTCAACACAGATACGCAGTATTTT. This translates into CASRGRAFNTDTQYF.

The V and J genes are TRBV20-1 and TRBJ2-3, with TRBD2 matching 10 bases. This CDR3 has 16 residues. The germline CDR1 and CDR2 sequences are DFQATT and SNEGSKA (reference sequence). Trimming cost V 6 bases and J 0 bases; bases outside gene matches: 9. The CDR3 protein is CSADSGGPFSTDTQYF. Written as DNA, the CDR3 is TGCAGTGCGGATAGCGGGGGGCCGTTTAGCACAGATACGCAGTATTTT.

CDR3 DNA sequence: TGTGCCAGCGGGGGGATCCGGACAGGGGGATTGAGTGAGCAGTTCTTC. Its translation: CASGGIRTGGLSEQFF. The V call is TRBV6-5, the J call TRBJ2-1, with 10 bases that match TRBD1. Germline CDR1 is MNHEY and CDR2 is SVGAGI. V dropped 8 bases and J dropped 9; count of bases not matched to a gene: 16. CDR3 size: 16 residues.

This clonotype was counted only a few times. This rearrangement joins TRBV7-8 to TRBJ2-1; maybe TRBD2 (5 bases). Looked up from germline, CDR1 is SGHVS and CDR2 is FQNEAQ. V was trimmed by 2 bases and J by 0 bases, leaving 8 bases between them. CDR3 length equals 15 residues. The CDR3 is CASSLSRGSYNEQFF. CDR3 nucleotides: TGTGCCAGCAGCTTAAGCCGGGGCTCCTACAATGAGCAGTTCTTC.

The chain has TRBV27 and TRBJ2-7, with 12 positions matching TRBD1. V was pared by 11 bases and J by 4 bases, with 3 bases of the junction left unmatched. CDR1 MNHEY and CDR2 SMNVEV come from the germline V gene (reference sequence). This CDR3 is 12 amino acids long. The CDR3 DNA is TGTGCCGGGACAGGGGGCTGGTACGAGCAGTACTTC. It codes for CAGTGGWYEQYF.

This clonotype came up a few times. The rearrangement joins TRBV6-6 to TRBJ2-5, with TRBD2 matching 8 bases. The CDR3 is 19 residues long. CDR1 and CDR2 from the germline V gene are MNHNY and SVGAGI (reference sequence). V gave up 2 bases and J gave up 4 bases; unmatched junction bases: 18. CDR3 nucleotides: TGTGCCAGCAGTTACCTGTCTAGCGGGCGGACCCATGCAGGAGAGACCCAGTACTTC. Translating it yields CASSYLSSGRTHAGETQYF.

V usage is TRBV15 and J usage is TRBJ1-6; TRBD1 agrees at 7 bases. Germline V gives CDR1 LNHNV, CDR2 YYDKDF (reference sequence). The CDR3 is 23 amino acids. J was trimmed by 3 bases and V by 0 bases; bases with no gene match: 23. The CDR3, as DNA: TGTGCCACCAGCAGAGATCATTATTTCCCGAGGGGACAGCATTCCTTCTATAATTCACCCCTCCACTTT. This codes for CATSRDHYFPRGQHSFYNSPLHF.

This chain connects TRBV7-8 to TRBJ1-4; D is ambiguous. CDR3 length: 19 amino acids. Looked up from germline, CDR1 is SGHVS and CDR2 is FQNEAQ. Trimming stripped 5 bases from V and 7 bases from J, with 29 bases between. CDR3 residues: CASSPTGDISHRGVEKLFF. The CDR3 DNA sequence: TGTGCCAGCAGCCCAACCGGGGATATATCCCATCGGGGTGTTGAAAAACTGTTTTTT.

This clonotype was recorded a few times. V and J are TRBV7-8 and TRBJ1-1; 10 positions agree with TRBD1. V was clipped by 5 bases and J by 5 bases; unmatched bases: 8. This CDR3 has 15 residues. CDR1 and CDR2 (germline): SGHVS, FQNEAQ. CDR3 sequence: CASSPRTGGWTEAFF. CDR3 bases: TGTGCCAGCAGCCCGAGGACAGGGGGTTGGACTGAAGCTTTCTTT.